This paragraph covers one TCR beta chain sequence. These data originate in a study of T cell changes during pregnancy in multiple sclerosis. Germline V lookup: CDR1 SGDLS, CDR2 YYNGEE. V was pared by 3 bases and J by 9 bases, with 4 bases of the junction left unmatched. The CDR3 consists of 13 residues. The data were produced by immunoSEQ multiplex PCR, yet TCRdb's version contains in-frame clones alone and is incomplete. The data show about 94,000 clones, around 94% seen once. This chain joins TRBV9 and TRBJ2-7; 12 bases line up with TRBD2. This receptor was identified in a female donor with multiple sclerosis, enrolled in a pregnancy study. Material: peripheral blood, obtained in the third trimester of pregnancy. DNA of the CDR3: TGTGCCAGCAGCGGCGGACTAGCGGGATTGCAGTACTTC. It codes for CASSGGLAGLQYF.